This T cell receptor beta chain was profiled in a study of blood T cell repertoires in COVID-19. Turning to the study itself: Samples of COVID-19 (acute and convalescent) were obtained from the United States, Italy and Spain.

The CDR3 is 15 amino acids. The germline CDR1 and CDR2 sequences are MDHEN and SYDVKM. The V end was cut by 4 bases, the J end by 4 bases, with 13 bases between. Everyone who took part was about 18 to 89 years old, and they came from roughly 25 US areas. Assay used: immunoSEQ multiplex PCR; TCRdb lists only in-frame clones, some missing. The sample lists 250,000 or so clones, about 90% occurring once. The V gene is TRBV28, the J gene TRBJ1-4; D is perhaps TRBD1 (6 bases). The sequenced sample consisted of PBMCs or T cells enriched from blood (not recorded which). The origin of this receptor is a woman younger than 45 with acute COVID-19. Written as DNA, the CDR3 is TGTGCCAGCAGTTCCCCCCCAGGGGATAATGAAAAACTGTTTTTT. This encodes CASSSPPGDNEKLFF.